The clone carrying this TCR beta chain was seen many times. TCRdb recomputed calls from the 5' RACE reads with MiXCR, one row per CDR3 protein. The sample has 300,000 to 350,000 distinct CDR3 sequences; approximately 4% are singletons. This sample stems from a study of T cells after yellow fever vaccination. Trimming removed 5 bases at V and 1 base at J, with 14 bases between. CDR3 length equals 16 residues. Germline lookup yields CDR1 SEHNR and CDR2 FQNEAQ (reference sequence). The chain is built from TRBV7-9 and TRBJ2-2, with D perhaps assigned TRBD1 or TRBD2 (5 bases each). The input for sequencing was PBMCs, taken 15 days after the yellow fever booster vaccination. This TCR derives from a man younger than 35 who received the YFV17D yellow fever vaccine. The CDR3 is CASSPRGTGNTGELFF. Written as DNA, the CDR3 is TGTGCCAGCAGCCCCCGAGGGACGGGGAACACCGGGGAGCTGTTTTTT.